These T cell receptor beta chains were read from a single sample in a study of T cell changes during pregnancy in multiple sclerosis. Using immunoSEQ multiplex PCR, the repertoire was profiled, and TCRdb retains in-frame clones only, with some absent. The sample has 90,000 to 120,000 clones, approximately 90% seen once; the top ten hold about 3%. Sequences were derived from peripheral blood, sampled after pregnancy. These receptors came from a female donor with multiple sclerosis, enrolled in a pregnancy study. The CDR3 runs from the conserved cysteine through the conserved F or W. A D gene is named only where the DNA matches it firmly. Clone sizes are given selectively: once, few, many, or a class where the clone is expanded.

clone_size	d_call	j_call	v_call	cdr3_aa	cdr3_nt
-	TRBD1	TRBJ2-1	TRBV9	CASSGDRGNEQFF	TGTGCCAGCAGCGGCGACAGGGGGAATGAGCAGTTCTTC
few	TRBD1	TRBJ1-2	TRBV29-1	CSVVPGTGGYGYTF	TGCAGCGTTGTGCCAGGGACAGGGGGCTATGGCTACACCTTC
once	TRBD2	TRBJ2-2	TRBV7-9	CASSYNEAGETGELFF	TGTGCCAGCAGCTATAACGAGGCGGGGGAAACCGGGGAGCTGTTTTTT
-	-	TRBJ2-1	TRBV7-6	CASSLVDGMTNEQFF	TGTGCCAGCAGCTTAGTTGACGGGATGACCAATGAGCAGTTCTTC
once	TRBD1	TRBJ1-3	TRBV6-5	CASSYSGGEGNTIYF	TGTGCCAGCAGTTACTCAGGGGGCGAAGGAAACACCATATATTTT
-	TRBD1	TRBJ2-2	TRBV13	CASSLSRTGGDTGELFF	TGTGCCAGCAGCTTAAGTAGGACAGGGGGGGACACCGGGGAGCTGTTTTTT
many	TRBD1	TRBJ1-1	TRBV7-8	CATGQERGTEAFF	TGTGCCACCGGACAGGAACGAGGGACTGAAGCTTTCTTT
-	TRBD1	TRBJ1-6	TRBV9	CASSLGTDAYNSPLHF	TGTGCCAGCAGCCTTGGGACAGACGCCTATAATTCACCCCTCCACTTT
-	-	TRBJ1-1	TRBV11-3	CASSHTGNTEAFF	TGTGCCAGCAGCCATACAGGTAACACTGAAGCTTTCTTT
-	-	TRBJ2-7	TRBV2	CASSEYTDEQYF	TGTGCCAGCAGTGAATATACAGACGAGCAGTACTTC
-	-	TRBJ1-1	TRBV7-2	CASSPQGDLNTEAFF	TGTGCCAGCAGCCCCCAGGGTGATTTGAACACTGAAGCTTTCTTT
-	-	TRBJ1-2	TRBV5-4	CASSLAGSPAYGYTF	TGTGCCAGCAGCTTGGCGGGGAGCCCCGCCTATGGCTACACCTTC
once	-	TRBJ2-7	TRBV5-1	CASRESQGWYEQYF	TGCGCCAGCAGGGAGTCACAGGGCTGGTACGAGCAGTACTTC
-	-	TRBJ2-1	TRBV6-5	CASSYLASYEQFF	TGTGCCAGCAGTTACTTAGCAAGCTATGAGCAGTTCTTC
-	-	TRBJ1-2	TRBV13	CASSSIQGVDYGYTF	TGTGCCAGCAGCTCGATACAGGGAGTAGATTATGGCTACACCTTC
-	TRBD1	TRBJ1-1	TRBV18	CASSPQGVQTEAFF	TGTGCCAGCTCACCCCAGGGGGTACAGACTGAAGCTTTCTTT
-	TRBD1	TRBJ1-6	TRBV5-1	CASSAGTGDSPLHF	TGCGCCAGCTCAGCCGGGACAGGGGATTCACCCCTCCACTTT
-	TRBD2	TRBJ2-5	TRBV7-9	CASSLAGGPETQYF	TGTGCCAGCAGTTTAGCGGGGGGTCCGGAGACCCAGTACTTC
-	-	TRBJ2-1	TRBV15	CATSSRVGPGYNEQFF	TGTGCCACCAGCTCCCGCGTAGGCCCAGGCTACAATGAGCAGTTCTTC
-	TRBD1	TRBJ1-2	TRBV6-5	CASSGWTGEGYTF	TGTGCCAGCAGCGGATGGACAGGGGAAGGCTACACCTTC
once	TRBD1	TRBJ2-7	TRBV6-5	CASSLSGQAANEQYF	TGTGCCAGCAGTTTGTCGGGACAGGCGGCTAACGAGCAGTACTTC
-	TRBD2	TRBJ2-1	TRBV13	CASSLLGGSNEQFF	TGTGCCAGCAGCCTACTGGGAGGGTCCAATGAGCAGTTCTTC
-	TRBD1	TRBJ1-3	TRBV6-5	CASTDRARNTIYF	TGTGCCAGCACCGACAGGGCGAGGAACACCATATATTTT
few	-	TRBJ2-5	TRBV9	CASSVVGGLGETQYF	TGTGCCAGCAGCGTAGTTGGGGGACTGGGGGAGACCCAGTACTTC
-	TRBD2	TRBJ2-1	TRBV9	CASSAESGGATSYNEQFF	TGTGCCAGCAGCGCCGAGAGCGGGGGGGCCACCTCCTACAATGAGCAGTTCTTC
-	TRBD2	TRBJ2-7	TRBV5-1	CASSSTTSGGAFYEQYF	TGCGCCAGCAGCTCCACCACTAGCGGGGGGGCCTTCTACGAGCAGTACTTC
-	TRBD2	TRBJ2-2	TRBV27	CASKFVAGGLGELFF	TGTGCCAGTAAATTTGTGGCGGGGGGGCTCGGGGAGCTGTTTTTT
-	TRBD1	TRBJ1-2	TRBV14	CASSHRIPGQGADGYTF	TGTGCCAGCAGCCACCGAATCCCGGGACAGGGGGCAGATGGCTACACCTTC
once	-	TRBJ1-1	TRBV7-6	CASSLGLSNTEAFF	TGTGCCAGCAGCTTGGGACTTTCGAACACTGAAGCTTTCTTT
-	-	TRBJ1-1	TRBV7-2	CASSPGAMDTEAFF	TGTGCCAGCAGCCCAGGGGCCATGGACACTGAAGCTTTCTTT
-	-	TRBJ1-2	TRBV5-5	CASSQAGGSYGYTF	TGTGCCAGCAGCCAAGCTGGGGGCAGCTATGGCTACACCTTC
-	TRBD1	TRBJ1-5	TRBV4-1	CASSQEDRGRPYQHF	TGCGCCAGCAGCCAAGAAGACAGGGGACGGCCCTACCAGCATTTT
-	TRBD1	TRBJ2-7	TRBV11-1	CASRRGPTGSYEQYF	TGTGCCAGCAGGAGGGGGCCGACAGGGTCCTACGAGCAGTACTTC
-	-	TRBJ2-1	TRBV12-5	CASGLSGTTEQFF	TGTGCTAGTGGTTTGTCCGGGACAACAGAGCAGTTCTTC
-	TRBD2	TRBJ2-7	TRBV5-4	CASSLGLADRYEQYF	TGTGCCAGCAGCTTGGGACTAGCGGACCGTTACGAGCAGTACTTC
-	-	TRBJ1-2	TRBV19	CATSAGQGLPNYGYTF	TGTGCCACCTCGGCAGGCCAGGGCCTCCCAAACTATGGCTACACCTTC
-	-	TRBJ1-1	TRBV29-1	CSVDRNTEAFF	TGCAGCGTTGACAGGAACACTGAAGCTTTCTTT
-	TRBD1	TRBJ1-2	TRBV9	CASSVGDRVDGYTF	TGTGCCAGCAGCGTAGGGGACAGGGTGGATGGCTACACCTTC
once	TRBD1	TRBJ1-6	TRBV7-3	CASSHGTGGSPLHF	TGTGCCAGCAGCCACGGGACAGGGGGTTCACCCCTCCACTTT
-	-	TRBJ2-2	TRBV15	CATSSRQENTGELFF	TGTGCCACCAGCAGCCGGCAGGAGAACACCGGGGAGCTGTTTTTT
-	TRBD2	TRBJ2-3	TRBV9	CASSVEAGGRDTQYF	TGTGCCAGCAGCGTAGAAGCGGGGGGTCGTGATACGCAGTATTTT
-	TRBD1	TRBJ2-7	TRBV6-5	CASSAGTESYEQYF	TGTGCCAGCAGCGCCGGGACAGAGTCCTACGAGCAGTACTTC
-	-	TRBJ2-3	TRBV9	CASTPGAGASTDTQYF	TGTGCCAGCACGCCAGGGGCGGGAGCCAGCACAGATACGCAGTATTTT
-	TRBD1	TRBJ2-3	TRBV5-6	CASSEGQGYTDTQYF	TGTGCCAGCAGCGAGGGACAGGGGTATACAGATACGCAGTATTTT
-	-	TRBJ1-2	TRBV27	CASSLSGPDTLNYGYTF	TGTGCCAGCAGTTTATCCGGTCCCGACACTTTGAACTATGGCTACACCTTC
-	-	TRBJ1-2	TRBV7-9	CASSTGGTGYTF	TGTGCCAGCAGCACTGGGGGGACGGGCTACACCTTC
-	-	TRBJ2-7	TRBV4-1	CASSQVGSEPYEQYF	TGCGCCAGCAGCCAAGTGGGCAGTGAACCCTACGAGCAGTACTTC
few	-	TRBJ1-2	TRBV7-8	CASSADGSYGYTF	TGTGCCAGCAGCGCCGACGGGAGCTATGGCTACACCTTC
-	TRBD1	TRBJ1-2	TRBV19	CASSIDPDRGVGYTF	TGTGCCAGTAGTATAGATCCTGACAGGGGAGTCGGCTACACCTTC
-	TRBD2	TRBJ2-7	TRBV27	CASRPGGTPGQYF	TGTGCCAGCAGACCGGGGGGGACCCCCGGGCAGTACTTC
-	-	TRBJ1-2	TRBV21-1	CASSSTSRDRGYGYTF	TGTGCCAGCAGCTCTACCTCCCGGGACAGGGGCTATGGCTACACCTTC